Listed below are T cell receptor beta chains from one sample, sequenced in a study of blood T cell repertoires in COVID-19. Assay used: immunoSEQ multiplex PCR; TCRdb lists only in-frame clones, some missing. In the table there are around 260,000 clones, approximately 87% of which are singletons. The material sequenced was peripheral blood. The receptors originated from a man aged 60 to 69 who had recovered from COVID-19. The CDR3 runs from the conserved cysteine through the conserved F or W. Each record gives: D gene, V gene, clone size, J gene, CDR3 DNA, CDR3 protein. A D gene is named only where the DNA matches it firmly. Expanded clones are given a class, and other clones once, few, many or no size at all.

>-|TRBV18|-|TRBJ1-4
TGTGCCAGCTCACCGGGGGCCACTAATGAAAAACTGTTTTTT
CASSPGATNEKLFF
>TRBD1|TRBV12-5|-|TRBJ2-5
TGTGCTAGTGGTTTGGGACAGGGGTACCAAGAGACCCAGTACTTC
CASGLGQGYQETQYF
>TRBD1|TRBV6-6|-|TRBJ1-1
TGTGCCAGCAGGACCGGGACAGTGGGCGCTGAAGCTTTCTTT
CASRTGTVGAEAFF
>-|TRBV30|-|TRBJ1-2
TGTGCCTGGCGGGGGACGGAGCCAGCGAGCGGCTACACCTTC
CAWRGTEPASGYTF
>-|TRBV6-4|-|TRBJ2-4
TGTGCCAGCAGTGAAAACAGGGCAAGAGGAAACATTCAGTACTTC
CASSENRARGNIQYF
>TRBD2|TRBV24-1|-|TRBJ2-7
TGTGCCACCAGTTCGGGCGGGAGGGCAGGGGGTGGCTCCTACGAGCAGTACTTC
CATSSGGRAGGGSYEQYF
>TRBD2|TRBV29-1|-|TRBJ2-1
TGCAGCGGCCTAGGACTAGCGGGATACAATGAGCAGTTCTTC
CSGLGLAGYNEQFF
>-|TRBV7-9|-|TRBJ1-3
TGTGCCAGCAGGTTAGGAGCTAACTCTGGAAACACCATATATTTT
CASRLGANSGNTIYF
>TRBD1|TRBV5-4|-|TRBJ1-1
TGTGCCAGCAGCTTCCGGGACAGGCTCTACCATGAAGCTTTCTTT
CASSFRDRLYHEAFF
>-|TRBV2|-|TRBJ1-4
TGTGCCAGCAGTCAGGGACAACCGCCGAGTGAAAAACTGTTTTTT
CASSQGQPPSEKLFF
>TRBD1|TRBV6-5|-|TRBJ1-5
TGTGCCAGCAGTTACTCTTCAGGGGGAAGACAGCCCCAGCATTTT
CASSYSSGGRQPQHF
>TRBD2|TRBV20-1|-|TRBJ2-7
TGCAGTGCTAGTCGACTAGCGGGACAGAACGAGCAGTACTTC
CSASRLAGQNEQYF
>TRBD2|TRBV27|once|TRBJ2-7
TGTGCCAGCAGTACCCCTAGCGGGGGGTTTGGCGAGCAGTACTTC
CASSTPSGGFGEQYF
>TRBD2|TRBV30|-|TRBJ2-7
TGTGCCTGGAGACCAACTAGCGACGAGCAGTACTTC
CAWRPTSDEQYF
>TRBD1|TRBV24-1|-|TRBJ2-1
TGTGCCACCAGTGACAGACAGGGTTCAAATGAGCAGTTCTTC
CATSDRQGSNEQFF
>TRBD2|TRBV7-9|-|TRBJ2-2
TGTGCCAGCAGCGCACTAGCGGGAGCTATCACCGGGGAGCTGTTTTTT
CASSALAGAITGELFF
>-|TRBV6-1|-|TRBJ2-1
TGTGCCAGCAGTGAAGAGGTCAGGGACAATGAGCAGTTCTTC
CASSEEVRDNEQFF
>-|TRBV9|-|TRBJ2-6
TGTGCCAGCAGCGTAGACCTAGCTGGGGCCAACGTCCTGACTTTC
CASSVDLAGANVLTF
>TRBD1|TRBV7-2|-|TRBJ2-2
TGTGCCAGCAGCTTAGGAGGGACAGGGGTCGGGGAGCTGTTTTTT
CASSLGGTGVGELFF